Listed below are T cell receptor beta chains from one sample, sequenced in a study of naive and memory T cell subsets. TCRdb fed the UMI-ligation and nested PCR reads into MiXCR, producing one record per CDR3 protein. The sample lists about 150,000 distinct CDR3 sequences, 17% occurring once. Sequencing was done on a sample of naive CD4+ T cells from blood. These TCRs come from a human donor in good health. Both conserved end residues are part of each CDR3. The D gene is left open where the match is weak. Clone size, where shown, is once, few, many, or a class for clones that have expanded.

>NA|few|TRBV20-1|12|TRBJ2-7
TGCAGTGCTAAACAGTCCTATTACGAGCAGTACTTC
CSAKQSYYEQYF
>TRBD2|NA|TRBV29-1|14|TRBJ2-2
TGCAGCGTTTCTAAGCGGGAGAGCACCGGGGAGCTGTTTTTT
CSVSKRESTGELFF
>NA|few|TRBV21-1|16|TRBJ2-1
TGTGCCAGCAGCAAAGTAGGCCTAGCGGGAGACGATGAGCAGTTCTTC
CASSKVGLAGDDEQFF
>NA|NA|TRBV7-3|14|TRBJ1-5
TGTGCCAGCAGCTTAGGGGGGGCGAGTCAGCCCCAGCATTTT
CASSLGGASQPQHF
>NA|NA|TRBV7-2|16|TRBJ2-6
TGTGCCAGCAGCTTAGTGGGGAACTCTGGGGCCAACGTCCTGACTTTC
CASSLVGNSGANVLTF
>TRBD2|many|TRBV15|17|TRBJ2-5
TGTGCCACCAGCAGGGGCGGACTAGCGGGGCTCGGAGAGACCCAGTACTTC
CATSRGGLAGLGETQYF
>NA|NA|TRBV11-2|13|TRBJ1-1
TGTGCCAGCAGCTTTAAGGGACACACTGAAGCTTTCTTT
CASSFKGHTEAFF
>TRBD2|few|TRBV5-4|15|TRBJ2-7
TGTGCCAGCAGCTTGGGGACTAGCGGGAGTCGCGAGCAGTACTTC
CASSLGTSGSREQYF
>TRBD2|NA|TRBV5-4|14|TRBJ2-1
TGTGCCAGCGCCCGGCGGGAGTACGGGAATGAGCAGTTCTTC
CASARREYGNEQFF
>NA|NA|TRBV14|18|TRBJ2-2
TGTGCCAGCAGCCAACTAATCTTTACTGGCACAAACACCGGGGAGCTGTTTTTT
CASSQLIFTGTNTGELFF
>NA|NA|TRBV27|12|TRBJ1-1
TGTGCCAGCAGGGACAAGAACACTGAAGCTTTCTTT
CASRDKNTEAFF
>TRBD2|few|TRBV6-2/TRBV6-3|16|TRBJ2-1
TGTGCCAGCAGTCATTCTAGCGGGAGGACCTACAATGAGCAGTTCTTC
CASSHSSGRTYNEQFF
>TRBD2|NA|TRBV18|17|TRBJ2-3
TGTGCCAGCTCACCACAGGAGGGACTAGCGTTAACAGATACGCAGTATTTT
CASSPQEGLALTDTQYF
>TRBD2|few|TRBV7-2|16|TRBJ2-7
TGTGCCAGCAGCCGGGATGGTAGCGGGAGCTCCTACGAGCAGTACTTC
CASSRDGSGSSYEQYF
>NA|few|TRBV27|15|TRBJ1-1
TGTGCCAGCATCGACGCGGGGAGAGGAAACACTGAAGCTTTCTTT
CASIDAGRGNTEAFF
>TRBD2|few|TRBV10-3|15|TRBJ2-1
TGTGCCATCAGCAAACTAGCGGGGGACTTAAATGAGCAGTTCTTC
CAISKLAGDLNEQFF
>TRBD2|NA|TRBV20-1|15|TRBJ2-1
TGCAGTGCTAGAAGGGCGGGAGTGATTCAGAATGAGCAGTTCTTC
CSARRAGVIQNEQFF
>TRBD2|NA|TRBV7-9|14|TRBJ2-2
TGTGCCAGCAGCTTAGCGCCTAGCGGCCGGGAGCTGTTTTTT
CASSLAPSGRELFF
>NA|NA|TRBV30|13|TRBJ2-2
TGTGCCGGACGAGGGACTTCCACCGGGGAGCTGTTTTTT
CAGRGTSTGELFF
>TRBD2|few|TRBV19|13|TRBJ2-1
TGTGCCAGTGCAACCGGGGGGTACAATGAGCAGTTCTTC
CASATGGYNEQFF
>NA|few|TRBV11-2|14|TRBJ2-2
TGTGCCAGCAGCTCACACAGGAACACCGGGGAGCTGTTTTTT
CASSSHRNTGELFF
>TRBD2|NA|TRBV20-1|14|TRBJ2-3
TGCAGTGCCCTTCCAAGGACTAGACGAGATACGCAGTATTTT
CSALPRTRRDTQYF
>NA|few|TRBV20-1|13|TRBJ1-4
TGCAGTGCTGGGGACAACGCCGCCGAAAAACTGTTTTTT
CSAGDNAAEKLFF
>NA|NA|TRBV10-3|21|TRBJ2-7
TGTGCCATCAGTGAGTCGGTCACGTCACAGGGCGGCGGGAGTACAATCTACGAGCAGTACTTC
CAISESVTSQGGGSTIYEQYF
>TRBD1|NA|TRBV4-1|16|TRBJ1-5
TGCGCCAGCAGCCAAGGAACAGGGGGGAACAATCAGCCCCAGCATTTT
CASSQGTGGNNQPQHF
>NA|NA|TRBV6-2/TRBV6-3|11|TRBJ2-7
TGTGCCAGCAGCCCCTATTACGAGCAGTACTTC
CASSPYYEQYF
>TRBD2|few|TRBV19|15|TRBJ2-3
TGTGCCAGTCGAATAGCGGGCGCGAGCACAGATACGCAGTATTTT
CASRIAGASTDTQYF
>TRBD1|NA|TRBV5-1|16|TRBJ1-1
TGCGCCAGCAGCTTAGGAAAGGGACAGTCGAACACTGAAGCTTTCTTT
CASSLGKGQSNTEAFF
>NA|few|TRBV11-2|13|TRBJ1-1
TGTGCCAGCAGCTCGCAAAAACAGGCTGAAGCTTTCTTT
CASSSQKQAEAFF
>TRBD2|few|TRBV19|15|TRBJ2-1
TGTGCCAGTACCACCGGAGGGAGGGCCAGTAATGAGCAGTTCTTC
CASTTGGRASNEQFF
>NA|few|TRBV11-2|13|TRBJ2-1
TGTGCCAGCTCGTCTATCTCCTACAATGAGCAGTTCTTC
CASSSISYNEQFF
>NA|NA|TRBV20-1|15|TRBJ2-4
TGCAGTGCTAGAGGGGGGCCGATAGCCAAAAACATTCAGTACTTC
CSARGGPIAKNIQYF
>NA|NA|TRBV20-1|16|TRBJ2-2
TGCAGTGCTAGAGGTGTTCGTGTTGGGGCTACCGGGAAGCTGTTTTTT
CSARGVRVGATGKLFF